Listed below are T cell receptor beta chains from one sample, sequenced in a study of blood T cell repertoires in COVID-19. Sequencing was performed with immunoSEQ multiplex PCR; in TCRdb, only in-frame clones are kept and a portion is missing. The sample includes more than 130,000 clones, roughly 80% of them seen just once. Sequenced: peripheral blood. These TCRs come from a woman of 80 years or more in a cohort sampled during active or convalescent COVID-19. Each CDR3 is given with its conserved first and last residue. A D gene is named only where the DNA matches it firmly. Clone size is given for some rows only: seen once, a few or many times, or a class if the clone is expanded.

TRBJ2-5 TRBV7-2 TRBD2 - TGTGCCAGCAGCCCCGACGTGCTAGCGGGATCTATGAAAGAGACCCAGTACTTC CASSPDVLAGSMKETQYF
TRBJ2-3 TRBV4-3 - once TGCGCCAGCAGCCAAGATCCTAGAGCCCGCACAGATACGCAGTATTTT CASSQDPRARTDTQYF
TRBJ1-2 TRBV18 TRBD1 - TGTGCCAGCTCTGCGGGACAGAACTATGGCTACACCTTC CASSAGQNYGYTF
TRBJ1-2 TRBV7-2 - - TGTGCCAGCAGCATTCAGGGTCTTGGCTACACCTTC CASSIQGLGYTF
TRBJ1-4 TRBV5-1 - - TGCGCCAGCAGCTTCGTTCCGGGAGGTAATGAAAAACTGTTTTTT CASSFVPGGNEKLFF
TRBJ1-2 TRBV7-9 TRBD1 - TGTGCCAGCAGCCCCGGGACAGGGGGAAGCGGGATCCTTTATGGCTACACCTTC CASSPGTGGSGILYGYTF
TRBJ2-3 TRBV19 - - TGTGCCAGTAGTATTAACGCTCGGGGGAAGTTCGGAGCTGCCGCCACAGATACGCAGTATTTT CASSINARGKFGAAATDTQYF
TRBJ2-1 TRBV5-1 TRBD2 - TGCGCCAGCAGCCGAGTAGCGGGGGTTAACTACAATGAGCAGTTCTTC CASSRVAGVNYNEQFF
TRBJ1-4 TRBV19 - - TGTGCCAGCGGCGACAGGACCTCAACTAATGAAAAACTGTTTTTT CASGDRTSTNEKLFF
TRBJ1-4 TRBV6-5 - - TGTGCCAGCAGTTTCGGCAGGAAAAATGAAAAACTGTTTTTT CASSFGRKNEKLFF
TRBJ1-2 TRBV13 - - TGTGCCAGCAGCTTATCAGGGGTTGGCTACACCTTC CASSLSGVGYTF
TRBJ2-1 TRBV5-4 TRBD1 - TGTGCCAGCAGCACGCGTACAGGGGGCGCAAACAATGAGCAGTTCTTC CASSTRTGGANNEQFF
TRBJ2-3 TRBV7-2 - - TGTGCCAGCAGCAATCGGGATACGCAGTATTTT CASSNRDTQYF
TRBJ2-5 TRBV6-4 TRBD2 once TGTGCCAGCAGTGAAGGGGTAGCGGGGGAGCGAAAACAATACTTC CASSEGVAGERKQYF
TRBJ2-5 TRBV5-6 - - TGTGCCAGCAGCTTGGGACCCAGGGGTGCGGAGACCCAGTACTTC CASSLGPRGAETQYF
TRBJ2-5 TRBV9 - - TGTGCCAGCAGCGTAGGAGGGCTCGGGGGCCAAGAGACCCAGTACTTC CASSVGGLGGQETQYF
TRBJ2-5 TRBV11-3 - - TGTGCCAGCAGCTTAGGTACTAGTCTTGAAGAGACCCAGTACTTC CASSLGTSLEETQYF